This section outlines one T cell receptor beta chain sequence together with its context. CDR3 length: 15 amino acids. From germline, CDR1 is SGHRS and CDR2 YFSETQ. Trimming at V came to 0 bases and at J to 4 bases, leaving 5 bases not matched to a gene. This sample was included in a study of blood T cell repertoires in COVID-19. In the study overall: The analysed material was cDNA or gDNA that came from T cells, B-cell-depleted T cells, or PBMCs.

Sequencing used immunoSEQ multiplex PCR; TCRdb keeps in-frame clones, though not all of them. The sample gives approximately 140,000 clones, almost 90% of which show up once; about 11% is in the top ten. The sample was peripheral blood. This sequence originates from a man aged 45-60 years with active or convalescent COVID-19. The V and J genes are TRBV5-1 and TRBJ1-2, with 8 bases fitting TRBD1. CDR3 sequence: CASSLGQGSGYGYTF. The CDR3 nucleotides are TGCGCCAGCAGCTTGGGACAGGGGTCAGGCTATGGCTACACCTTC.